These 30 T cell receptor beta chains were sequenced from one sample in a study of blood T cells in healthy people across ages. PCR was performed a second time for about 7 to 11 cycles using a sample-barcoded 5' primer and a J-beta primer mix. TCRdb itself ran the 5' RACE reads through MiXCR, one entry per CDR3 protein. Altogether 800,000 or so distinct CDR3 sequences are present, roughly 60% being singletons, with the ten largest covering roughly 25%. Sequences were obtained from blood. Receptors originate from a man aged 30-40 years in good health.

The V gene is TRBV28, the J gene TRBJ2-7; tentatively, D is TRBD2 (6 bases). V was trimmed by 4 bases and J by 0 bases, leaving 13 bases between them. From germline, CDR1 is MDHEN and CDR2 SYDVKM. There are 15 residues in the CDR3. The CDR3 DNA sequence: TGTGCCAGCAGTTCTCCGGGACTGAGCTCCTACGAGCAGTACTTC. It encodes CASSSPGLSSYEQYF.

A few counts support this clonotype. The rearrangement uses TRBV27 and TRBJ2-3, with D possibly matching TRBD2 (5 bases). Trimming removed 3 bases at V and 6 bases at J, with 19 bases between. Germline CDR1 reads MNHEY; CDR2 reads SMNVEV (reference sequence). The CDR3 is made up of 16 amino acids. The CDR3 DNA sequence: TGTGCCAGCAGTTTGTATACTAGTCCCAGCGCCGATACGCAGTATTTT. It encodes CASSLYTSPSADTQYF.

The chain employs TRBV29-1 and TRBJ2-7, with TRBD1 matching over 7 bases. With V trimmed by 4 bases and J by 3 bases, 6 bases remained unmatched. The CDR3 totals 13 residues. From germline, CDR1 is SQVTM and CDR2 ANQGSEA. The chain's CDR3 is CSVVRGDSYEQYF. CDR3 in DNA: TGCAGCGTTGTACGAGGGGACAGCTACGAGCAGTACTTC.

This clonotype came up once. This chain links TRBV29-1 with TRBJ2-1; no clear D gene. From germline, CDR1 is SQVTM and CDR2 ANQGSEA. The CDR3 has 17 residues. V lost 6 bases, J lost 3 bases, and 24 bases lay in between. The CDR3 coding sequence is TGCAGCGTAAAAGATCTTAGGGAAGGCACTTACTACAATGAGCAGTTCTTC. It specifies CSVKDLREGTYYNEQFF.

This chain uses TRBV12-3 or TRBV12-4 with TRBJ2-3; a weak D match, TRBD2 (5 bases). Trimming removed 6 bases at V and 4 bases at J, with 11 bases between. The CDR3 covers 13 residues. The CDR3 spells CASRREGPDTQYF. CDR3 DNA sequence: TGTGCCAGCAGGAGAGAGGGCCCAGATACGCAGTATTTT.

This sequence joins TRBV27 and TRBJ2-6, with D possibly matching TRBD1 (6 bases). Trimming took 8 bases from V and 2 from J, leaving 19 bases between them. The CDR3 runs 17 residues. CDR1 MNHEY and CDR2 SMNVEV come from the germline V gene (reference sequence). For the CDR3, the DNA is TGTGCCAGCGGACACAGGGTATCAGACGCTGGGGCCAACGTCCTGACTTTC. It is translated as CASGHRVSDAGANVLTF.

The V call is TRBV24-1, the J call TRBJ2-3; D possibly uses TRBD1 or TRBD2 (5 bases each). CDR1 is KGHDR and CDR2 is SFDVKD in the germline V gene. The ends were cut back, 5 bases at V and 6 bases at J, with 11 bases in the middle. CDR3 length: 13 residues. The CDR3: CATSVRGTDTQYF. As DNA, the CDR3 is TGTGCCACCAGTGTGCGAGGGACGGATACGCAGTATTTT.

V usage is TRBV19 and J usage is TRBJ2-3; D ambiguous. Trimming stripped 3 bases from V and 5 bases from J, with 9 bases between. This CDR3 comprises 13 residues. Germline assignment: CDR1 LNHDA and CDR2 SQIVND (reference sequence). The CDR3 reads CASSMGGEDTQYF. The CDR3 DNA reads TGTGCCAGTAGTATGGGTGGGGAAGATACGCAGTATTTT.

The chain employs TRBV7-2 and TRBJ2-4; TRBD2 aligns across 10 bases. The DNA end lines up better with TRBJ2-7; the J call may be wrong. This CDR3 has 14 amino acids. Looked up from germline, CDR1 is SGHTA and CDR2 is FQGNSA. The CDR3 here is CASRISGGSYEQYF. The DNA of the CDR3 is TGTGCCAGCAGAATTAGCGGGGGGAGTTACGAGCAGTACTTC.

This sequence joins TRBV6-2 or TRBV6-3 and TRBJ2-1; 13 nucleotides agree with TRBD2. The CDR3 is 15 amino acids. Per the germline V gene, CDR1 is MNHEY and CDR2 is SVGEGT. V lost 4 bases, J lost 8 bases, and 5 bases stayed unmatched. The CDR3 here is CASSSGLAGMDEQFF. The CDR3 nucleotides read TGTGCCAGCAGTTCGGGACTAGCGGGGATGGATGAGCAGTTCTTC.

In its sample, this clonotype was seen a few times. The CDR3 sequence: CAWSPLSGYNEQFF. Here the CDR3 DNA reads TGTGCCTGGAGCCCCCTGAGCGGGTACAATGAGCAGTTCTTC. V is TRBV30 and J is TRBJ2-1; possible D gene TRBD2, 6 bases. In germline, CDR1 is GTSNPN, CDR2 SVGIG (reference sequence). V lost 3 bases to trimming and J lost 4 bases, with 13 bases between them. CDR3 size: 14 residues.

The chain uses TRBV28 and TRBJ2-7; 8 bases map to TRBD2. With 7 bases clipped from V and 4 bases from J, the junction kept 3 bases outside the gene matches. The CDR3 runs to 12 residues. Germline V CDR1 and CDR2: MDHEN, SYDVKM. This CDR3 is CASTGGRYEQYF. Written as DNA, the CDR3 is TGTGCCAGCACGGGCGGGAGGTACGAGCAGTACTTC. Full variable domain (rest looked up from reference TRBV28 and TRBJ2-7): DVKVTQSSRYLVKRTGEKVFLECVQDMDHENMFWYRQDPGLGLRLIYFSYDVKMKEKGDIPEGYSVSREKKERFSLILESASTNQTSMYLCASTGGRYEQYFGPGTRLTVT.

The rearrangement uses TRBV20-1 and TRBJ1-1; TRBD1 agrees at 8 bases. CDR1 and CDR2 from the germline V gene are DFQATT and SNEGSKA (reference sequence). V dropped 0 bases and J dropped 7; count of bases not matched to a gene: 4. The CDR3 is 13 residues long. CDR3 in DNA: TGCAGTGCTAGAGAGCAGGGGGCGGGTGAAGCTTTCTTT. This translates into CSAREQGAGEAFF.

The rearrangement links TRBV5-1 to TRBJ2-1, with 11 positions matching TRBD2. After removal of 3 bases from V and 7 bases from J, the junction contained 6 bases not matched to a gene. The germline CDR1 and CDR2 sequences are SGHRS and YFSETQ. The CDR3 runs to 15 residues. CDR3 amino acids: CASSSVAGGRNEQFF. CDR3 DNA: TGCGCCAGCAGCTCGGTAGCGGGGGGGAGAAATGAGCAGTTCTTC.

The genes are TRBV29-1 and TRBJ1-2, with a possible D match to TRBD1 (5 bases). V was pared by 5 bases and J by 4 bases, with 14 bases between. The CDR3 consists of 13 residues. The germline gives CDR1 SQVTM, CDR2 ANQGSEA. CDR3 coding DNA: TGCAGCGTTACAGGTACCGGGGGCTATGGCTACACCTTC. It codes for CSVTGTGGYGYTF. Full variable domain (rest looked up from reference TRBV29-1 and TRBJ1-2): SAVISQKPSRDICQRGTSLTIQCQVDSQVTMMFWYRQQPGQSLTLIATANQGSEATYESGFVIDKFPISRPNLTFSTLTVSNMSPEDSSIYLCSVTGTGGYGYTFGSGTRLTVV.

The V and J genes are TRBV29-1 and TRBJ1-1; 7 nucleotides agree with TRBD1. CDR1 and CDR2 from the germline V gene are SQVTM and ANQGSEA. J was trimmed by 4 bases and V by 6 bases; bases with no gene match: 11. There are 14 residues in the CDR3. The CDR3 DNA sequence: TGCAGCGTAGCCCTCAGGGGGTGGAGCACTGAAGCTTTCTTT. It codes for CSVALRGWSTEAFF.

The DNA for the CDR3 is TGTGCCACCAGCGTGGATCAGGCGGCCGGGGTGGGAGAGACCCAGTACTTC. This translates into CATSVDQAAGVGETQYF. The genes are TRBV15 and TRBJ2-5, with D perhaps matching TRBD2 (5 bases). Trimming took 5 bases from V and 4 from J, leaving 23 bases between them. The CDR3 loop spans 17 amino acids. Germline lookup yields CDR1 LNHNV and CDR2 YYDKDF (reference sequence).

This clonotype was observed at least ten times. The V gene is TRBV6-5, the J gene TRBJ2-7, with D perhaps matching TRBD2 (7 bases). The CDR3 contains 18 residues. Between the trimmed V and J ends, which lost 0 bases and 1 base, there was a span of 19 bases. CDR1 and CDR2 from the germline V gene are MNHEY and SVGAGI. The CDR3 DNA follows: TGTGCCAGCAGTTACTCGGCACATTACAGGGAGGGATCCTACGAGCAGTACTTC. The encoded protein is CASSYSAHYREGSYEQYF.

The rearrangement uses TRBV20-1 and TRBJ2-7; maybe TRBD1 (6 bases). The CDR3 sequence is 13 residues long. The V end lost 4 bases, the J end lost 0 bases, and 10 bases lay between the germline ends. Germline V CDR1 and CDR2: DFQATT, SNEGSKA (reference sequence). CDR3 sequence: CSATRGLSYEQYF. The CDR3 nucleotides read TGCAGTGCTACCAGGGGCCTCTCCTACGAGCAGTACTTC.

This clonotype was picked up a small number of times. The V call is TRBV7-2, the J call TRBJ2-1; 13 bases line up with TRBD2. Germline trimming cut 2 bases from V and 6 bases from J; bases unmatched to any gene: 4. The CDR3 consists of 16 residues. Germline V gives CDR1 SGHTA, CDR2 FQGNSA. Here the CDR3 reads CASSLTSGGALNEQFF. The DNA for the CDR3 is TGTGCCAGCAGCTTAACTAGCGGGGGGGCCCTCAATGAGCAGTTCTTC. Variable domain in full (rest from reference TRBV7-2 and TRBJ2-1): GAGVSQSPSNKVTEKGKDVELRCDPISGHTALYWYRQSLGQGLEFLIYFQGNSAPDKSGLPSDRFSAERTGGSVSTLTIQRTQQEDSAVYLCASSLTSGGALNEQFFGPGTRLTVL.

The J gene is TRBJ2-1, the V gene TRBV20-1; 7 bases are shared with TRBD2. V dropped 2 bases and J dropped 3; count of bases not matched to a gene: 10. Germline V lookup: CDR1 DFQATT, CDR2 SNEGSKA (reference sequence). This CDR3 contains 16 residues. This CDR3 is CSARPPEGLLYNEQFF. CDR3 coding DNA: TGCAGTGCTAGACCCCCAGAGGGACTACTCTACAATGAGCAGTTCTTC.

This clonotype is a singleton in its sample. The genes are TRBV20-1 and TRBJ1-2, with no clear D. This CDR3 contains 15 residues. V shed 0 bases and J shed 0 bases, with 11 bases lying between them. Germline values: CDR1 DFQATT, CDR2 SNEGSKA (reference sequence). The CDR3 region has the DNA TGCAGTGCTAGAGATCTGAGTGAGACTAACTATGGCTACACCTTC. As protein: CSARDLSETNYGYTF.

This sequence joins TRBV7-2 and TRBJ1-1; possibly TRBD1 for D (5 bases). This CDR3 comprises 14 residues. V lost 1 base to trimming and J lost 1 base, with 7 bases between them. Germline values: CDR1 SGHTA, CDR2 FQGNSA. The CDR3 region is CASSLGQSNTEAFF. The CDR3 bases are TGTGCCAGCAGCTTAGGACAGTCGAACACTGAAGCTTTCTTT. Together with reference TRBV7-2 and TRBJ1-1, the CDR3 gives the full variable domain: GAGVSQSPSNKVTEKGKDVELRCDPISGHTALYWYRQSLGQGLEFLIYFQGNSAPDKSGLPSDRFSAERTGGSVSTLTIQRTQQEDSAVYLCASSLGQSNTEAFFGQGTRLTVV.

V usage is TRBV6-2 or TRBV6-3 and J usage is TRBJ2-4; 7 bases line up with TRBD2. The J call is uncertain, as TRBJ2-7 better fits the DNA end. CDR1 and CDR2 from the germline V gene are MNHEY and SVGEGT. This CDR3 comprises 14 residues. The CDR3 DNA is TGTGCCAGCACCCTAGCGGAAAGCTCCTACGAGCAGTACTTC. Translating gives CASTLAESSYEQYF.

This clonotype was observed a handful of times. The chain links TRBV18 to TRBJ2-1, with 7 bases identical to TRBD2. Trimming cost V 0 bases and J 4 bases; bases outside gene matches: 3. This CDR3 has 15 residues. The germline V gene has CDR1 KGHSH and CDR2 LQKENI. The CDR3 spells CASSPPSGEYNEQFF. The CDR3 region has the DNA TGTGCCAGCTCACCACCGAGCGGGGAGTACAATGAGCAGTTCTTC.

This chain links TRBV12-5 with TRBJ2-7; the match to TRBD2 covers 7 bases. The last part of the DNA fits TRBJ2-4 better; the J call may be wrong. The CDR3 is 14 residues long. Germline loops: CDR1 LGHNT, CDR2 FRNRAP. DNA of the CDR3: TGTGCTAGTGCCCTTAAGTGGGGGGGGAACATTCAGTACTTC. This translates into CASALKWGGNIQYF.

This chain uses TRBV7-2 with TRBJ2-2, with unresolved D. This CDR3 has 14 residues. Germline CDR1 and CDR2: SGHTA and FQGNSA. Trimming removed 3 bases at V and 0 bases at J, with 5 bases between. The CDR3 loop reads CASSLYSNTGELFF. DNA for the CDR3: TGTGCCAGCAGCTTGTATTCGAACACCGGGGAGCTGTTTTTT.

The V gene is TRBV12-3 or TRBV12-4, the J gene TRBJ1-2, with D tentatively TRBD1 (5 bases). Trimming cost V 3 bases and J 4 bases, with 6 bases left between them. This CDR3 contains 12 residues. The CDR3 coding sequence is TGTGCCAGCAGTTTTGGGACCTATGGCTACACCTTC. The encoded protein is CASSFGTYGYTF.

V is TRBV29-1 and J is TRBJ1-1, with D uncertain. Germline CDR1 and CDR2: SQVTM and ANQGSEA. The CDR3 runs to 17 residues. Trimming took off 1 base at V and 5 bases at J, with 23 bases between the two ends. The chain's CDR3 is CSVEAPFRGGLGTEAFF. In DNA, the CDR3 is TGCAGCGTTGAAGCACCATTCCGGGGAGGGTTAGGAACTGAAGCTTTCTTT.

The CDR3 DNA is TGTGCCAGCAGCGCTAACATGGGATTAGCCAAAAACATTCAGTACTTC. Protein sequence: CASSANMGLAKNIQYF. The chain employs TRBV9 and TRBJ2-4, with no clear D. Germline CDR1 SGDLS, CDR2 YYNGEE. The V end was cut by 3 bases, the J end by 0 bases, with 13 bases between. This CDR3 spans 16 amino acids.